This entry is about one T cell receptor beta chain. This specimen comes from a study of blood T cell repertoires in COVID-19. Across the whole study: The analysed material was cDNA or gDNA that came from T cells, B-cell-depleted T cells, or PBMCs.

Original analysis: It was from reference gene primer amplification that nucleated cell counts were estimated. Sequenced by immunoSEQ multiplex PCR; TCRdb stores in-frame clones only, minus some. The DNA gave D and trimming, while V, J and clone size come from that table. The sample shows tens of thousands of clones, 68% of them seen only once. This CDR3 comprises 16 residues. J lost 8 bases, V lost 1 base, and 11 bases had no gene match. Germline CDR1 and CDR2: SGHVS and FQNEAQ. The sample taken for sequencing was peripheral blood. This TCR was sampled from a woman aged 70 to 79 with acute or convalescent COVID-19. The chain is built from TRBV7-8 and TRBJ1-5, with 7 bases identical to TRBD1. The CDR3 reads CASSLGVAGGPEPQHF. The CDR3 DNA reads TGTGCCAGCAGCTTAGGGGTTGCAGGGGGGCCGGAGCCCCAGCATTTT. Full variable domain (outside the CDR3, taken from reference TRBV7-8 and TRBJ1-5): GAGVSQSPRYKVAKRGQDVALRCDPISGHVSLFWYQQALGQGPEFLTYFQNEAQLDKSGLPSDRFFAERPEGSVSTLKIQRTQQEDSAVYLCASSLGVAGGPEPQHFGDGTRLSIL.